This TCR beta chain emerged from a study of shared clonotypes between healthy human individuals. As for the study in general: A donor's plate count was three for CD4 naive and three for CD4 memory; CD8 naive had two and CD8 memory one. General study points: Clonotypes not shared had lower generation probabilities than those common to all four donors.

Naive CD8 cells were CD45RO-negative, positively selected for CCR7, excluding terminally differentiated effector memory CD45RA+ cells. Participating donors were healthy, HIV-negative adults free of recent acute infections or vaccinations. As to this clone: Its antigen is currently unknown.

Germline CDR1 and CDR2: MGHDK and SYGVNS. This CDR3 is 14 amino acids long. V was clipped by 3 bases and J by 1 base, with 9 bases between them. Sorted-subset replicate PCR reactions contained 150 to 200 ng DNA, corresponding to approximately 30,000 T cell genomes. This table comes from immunoSEQ multiplex PCR, and its TCRdb copy is limited to in-frame clones, with some not included. The sample has millions of clones, around 96% seen once. The chain is built from TRBV25-1 and TRBJ1-1; D unclear. The TCR comes from a man between 18 and 35 years old in good health. Specimen: naive CD8+ T cells sorted from blood. The CDR3 is CASSEVTENTEAFF. CDR3 sequence (DNA): TGTGCCAGCAGTGAGGTTACAGAGAACACTGAAGCTTTCTTT.